The present entry profiles one TCR beta chain with its context. Random hexamers served to reverse transcribe roughly 0.45 to 1 ug RNA. TCRdb fed the immunoSEQ multiplex PCR reads into MiXCR, producing one record per CDR3 protein. Here the sample spans some 400,000 distinct CDR3 sequences, roughly 85% being singletons. Sequencing of TCR beta drew on CD8+ and CD4+ T cells from blood. Bulk CD8+ and CD4+ cells came from magnetic negative isolation; CD8+ TEMRA by FACS. The entry originates in a study of CD8 T cells in Susac syndrome. The J segment lost 4 bases and the V segment lost 6 bases, leaving 14 bases of the junction unmatched. From germline, CDR1 is MDHEN and CDR2 SYDVKM. The CDR3 is 17 amino acids.

The sample consisted of CD8+ T cells from PBMCs. This rearrangement joins TRBV28 to TRBJ2-3, with 9 nucleotides matching TRBD1. The clonotype was recovered from a human donor with multiple sclerosis. The CDR3: CASSYIPPGQGSDTQYF. The CDR3 region has the DNA TGTGCCAGCAGCTATATACCGCCGGGACAGGGATCAGATACGCAGTATTTT. The whole variable domain, remainder taken from reference TRBV28 and TRBJ2-3, is DVKVTQSSRYLVKRTGEKVFLECVQDMDHENMFWYRQDPGLGLRLIYFSYDVKMKEKGDIPEGYSVSREKKERFSLILESASTNQTSMYLCASSYIPPGQGSDTQYFGPGTRLTVL.